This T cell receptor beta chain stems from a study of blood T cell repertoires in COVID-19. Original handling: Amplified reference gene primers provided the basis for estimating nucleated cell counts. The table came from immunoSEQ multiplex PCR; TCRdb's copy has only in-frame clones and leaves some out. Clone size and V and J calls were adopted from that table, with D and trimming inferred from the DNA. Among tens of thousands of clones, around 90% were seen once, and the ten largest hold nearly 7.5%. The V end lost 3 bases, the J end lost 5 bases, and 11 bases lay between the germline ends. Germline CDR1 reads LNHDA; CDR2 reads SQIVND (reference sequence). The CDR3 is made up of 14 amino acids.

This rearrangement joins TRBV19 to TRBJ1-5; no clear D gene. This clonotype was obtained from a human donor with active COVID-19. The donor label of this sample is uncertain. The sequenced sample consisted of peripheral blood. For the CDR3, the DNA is TGTGCCAGTAGTATTCGGGGAAGGGATCAGCCCCAGCATTTT. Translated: CASSIRGRDQPQHF.